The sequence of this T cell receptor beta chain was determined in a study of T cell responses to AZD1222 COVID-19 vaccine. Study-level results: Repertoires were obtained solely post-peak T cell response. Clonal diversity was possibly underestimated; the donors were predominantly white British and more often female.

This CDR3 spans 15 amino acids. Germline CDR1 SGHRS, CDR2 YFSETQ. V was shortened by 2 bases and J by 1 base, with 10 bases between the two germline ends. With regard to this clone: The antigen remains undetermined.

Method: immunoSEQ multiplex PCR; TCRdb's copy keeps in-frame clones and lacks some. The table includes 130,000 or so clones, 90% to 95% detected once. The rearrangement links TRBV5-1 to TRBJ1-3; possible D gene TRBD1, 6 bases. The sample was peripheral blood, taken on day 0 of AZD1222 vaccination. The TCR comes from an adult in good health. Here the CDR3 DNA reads TGCGCCAGCAGCTTAACAGGGAAATCTGGAAACACCATATATTTT. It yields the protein CASSLTGKSGNTIYF.